Below are 6 T cell receptor beta chains sequenced from a single sample in a study of T-cell memory formation after mild COVID-19 (TCRdb year 2021). The receptor library was made with 5' RACE. The sequencer listed for this sample is Illumina NovaSeq 6000. The public reads were reanalyzed by TCRdb: fastp trimming at Q25, MiXCR alignment, in-frame beta chains only. Each entry merges the rows of one CDR3 protein and shows their most common DNA and genes. Recorded for this sample are about 270,000 distinct CDR3 sequences; roughly 17% of them occurred a single time. Clones ranked in the top ten supply 23% of the sample. Sequencing was done on a sample of PBMCs or a T cell subset sorted from them (not recorded which). These TCRs come from a man between 18 and 29 years old who had mild COVID-19 (a few samples of this study predate the infection). The sample titles of this study are shuffled in the database, so cell type and time point are left out; the donor was told from shared clones.

The V call is TRBV5-6, the J call TRBJ2-7; TRBD2 matches at 7 bases. Germline-derived CDR1 and CDR2 are SGHDT and YYEEEE. The CDR3 loop spans 12 amino acids. With 2 bases clipped from V and 12 bases from J, the junction kept 8 bases outside the gene matches. CDR3 nucleotide sequence: TGTGCCAGCAGCTTTGGGAGGGAGGTTCTGTACGTC. Encoded protein: CASSFGREVLYV.

The rearrangement links TRBV5-1 to TRBJ1-3; 8 bases map to TRBD1. The CDR3 has 13 amino acids. Germline CDR1 reads SGHRS; CDR2 reads YFSETQ. J gave up 7 bases and V 3 bases, and 3 bases lay outside the gene matches. CDR3 bases: TGCGCCAGCAGCTCGGACAGGGCGAACACCATATATTTT. Its protein product is CASSSDRANTIYF.

V usage is TRBV5-1 and J usage is TRBJ2-3; 7 positions agree with TRBD1. The V and J ends lost 2 bases and 8 bases, in that order; junction bases with no gene match: 8. The CDR3 runs to 14 residues. CDR1 SGHRS and CDR2 YFSETQ come from the germline V gene. CDR3 nucleotides: TGCGCCAGCAGCTTAGACAGGGAGAGCGGTACGCAGTATTTT. Protein: CASSLDRESGTQYF.

The chain carries TRBV12-3 or TRBV12-4 and TRBJ1-6; unclear D gene. Trimming removed 5 bases at V and 7 bases at J, with 15 bases between. The CDR3 has 15 amino acids. CDR3 sequence (DNA): TGTGCCAGCAGTATTCGGAGATCTAGGAATTCACCCCTCCACTTT. It translates to CASSIRRSRNSPLHF.

The table lists this clonotype with many counts. This sequence joins TRBV5-1 and TRBJ2-5, with D perhaps matching TRBD1 (6 bases). CDR3 size: 14 residues. Deletions cut 2 bases from V and 4 bases from J, with 12 bases between. CDR1 and CDR2 from the germline V gene are SGHRS and YFSETQ. CDR3 nucleotides: TGCGCCAGCAGCTTATGGGGGCCCGGAGAGACCCAGTACTTC. Residues: CASSLWGPGETQYF.

This rearrangement joins TRBV28 to TRBJ2-7; D unresolved. This CDR3 comprises 12 residues. V lost 1 base and J lost 4, with 5 bases in between. Germline V gives CDR1 MDHEN, CDR2 SYDVKM. The CDR3 reads CASSLYKYEQYF. CDR3 nucleotides: TGTGCCAGCAGTTTATACAAGTACGAGCAGTACTTC.